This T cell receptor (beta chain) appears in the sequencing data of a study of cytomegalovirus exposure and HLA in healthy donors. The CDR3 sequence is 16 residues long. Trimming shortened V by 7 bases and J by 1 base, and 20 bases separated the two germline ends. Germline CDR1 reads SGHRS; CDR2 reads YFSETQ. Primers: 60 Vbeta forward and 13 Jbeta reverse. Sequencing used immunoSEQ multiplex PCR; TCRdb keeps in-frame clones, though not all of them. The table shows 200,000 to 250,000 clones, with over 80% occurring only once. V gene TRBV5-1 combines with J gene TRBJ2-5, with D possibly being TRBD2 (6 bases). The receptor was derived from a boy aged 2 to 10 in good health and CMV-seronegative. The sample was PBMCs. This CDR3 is CASSEGPVGLQETQYF. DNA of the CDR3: TGCGCCAGCTCGGAGGGACCCGTAGGACTCCAAGAGACCCAGTACTTC.